This T cell receptor (beta chain) was sequenced in a study of T cell responses to AZD1222 COVID-19 vaccine. Study-level findings and limits: Mostly white British, mostly female donors; authors suggested clonal diversity may be underestimated.

Per germline, CDR1 SEHNR and CDR2 FQNEAQ (reference sequence). The CDR3 covers 15 residues. Trimming removed 5 bases from V and 4 bases from J; junction bases left unmatched: 7. About this clone: The antigen is not known.

Clones were sequenced by immunoSEQ multiplex PCR, and TCRdb holds only the in-frame ones, with some missing. The sample carries some 150,000 clones, approximately 90% recorded once. This receptor was obtained from an adult in good health. The sequenced sample was peripheral blood, obtained on day 0 of MenACWY control vaccination. This chain uses TRBV7-9 with TRBJ1-1; TRBD1 matches 10 bases. The CDR3 DNA is TGTGCCAGCAGCCGTCCGACAGGGGGCGGCACTGAAGCTTTCTTT. Translated, it gives CASSRPTGGGTEAFF.